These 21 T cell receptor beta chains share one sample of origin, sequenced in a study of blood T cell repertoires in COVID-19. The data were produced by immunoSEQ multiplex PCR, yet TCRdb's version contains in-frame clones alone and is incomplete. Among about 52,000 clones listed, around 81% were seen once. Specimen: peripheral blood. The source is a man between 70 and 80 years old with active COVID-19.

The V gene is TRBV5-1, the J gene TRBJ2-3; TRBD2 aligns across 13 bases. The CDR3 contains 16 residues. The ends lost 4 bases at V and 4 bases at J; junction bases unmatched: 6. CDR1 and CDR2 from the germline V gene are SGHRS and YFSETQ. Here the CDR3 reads CASSPGLAGRADTQYF. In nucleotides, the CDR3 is TGCGCCAGCAGCCCGGGACTAGCGGGGAGGGCAGATACGCAGTATTTT.

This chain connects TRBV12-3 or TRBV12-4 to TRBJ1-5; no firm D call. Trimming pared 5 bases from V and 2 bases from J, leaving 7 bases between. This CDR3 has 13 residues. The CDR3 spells CASSDRGNQPQHF. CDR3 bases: TGTGCCAGCAGTGATCGGGGCAATCAGCCCCAGCATTTT.

CDR3 sequence: CASSKGLAGGTDTQYF. The DNA for the CDR3 is TGTGCCAGTAGTAAGGGACTAGCGGGGGGCACAGATACGCAGTATTTT. V gene TRBV19 combines with J gene TRBJ2-3; 14 nucleotides align to TRBD2. CDR1 and CDR2 (germline): LNHDA, SQIVND (reference sequence). With V trimmed by 4 bases and J by 1 base, 1 base remained unmatched. The CDR3 runs 16 residues. Using reference TRBV19 and TRBJ2-3 for the parts outside the CDR3, the full variable domain is DGGITQSPKYLFRKEGQNVTLSCEQNLNHDAMYWYRQDPGQGLRLIYYSQIVNDFQKGDIAEGYSVSREKKESFPLTVTSAQKNPTAFYLCASSKGLAGGTDTQYFGPGTRLTVL.

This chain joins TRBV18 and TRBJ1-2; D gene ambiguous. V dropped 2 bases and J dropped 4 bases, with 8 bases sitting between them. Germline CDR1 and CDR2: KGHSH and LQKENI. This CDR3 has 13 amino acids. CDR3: CASSPGLLYGYTF. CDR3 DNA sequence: TGTGCCAGCTCACCAGGGCTGCTCTATGGCTACACCTTC.

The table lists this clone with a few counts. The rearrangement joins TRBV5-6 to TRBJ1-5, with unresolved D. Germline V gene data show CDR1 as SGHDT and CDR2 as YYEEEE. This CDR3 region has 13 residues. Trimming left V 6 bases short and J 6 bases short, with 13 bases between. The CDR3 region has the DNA TGTGCCAGCAACGCCGGCCCAGGTCAGCCCCAGCATTTT. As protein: CASNAGPGQPQHF.

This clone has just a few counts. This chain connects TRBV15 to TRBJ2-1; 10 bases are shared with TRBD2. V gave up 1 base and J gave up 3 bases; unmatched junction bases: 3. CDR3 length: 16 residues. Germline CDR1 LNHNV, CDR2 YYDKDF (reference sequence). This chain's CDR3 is CATSRALAGDYNEQFF. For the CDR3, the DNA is TGTGCCACCAGCAGAGCTCTAGCGGGGGACTACAATGAGCAGTTCTTC.

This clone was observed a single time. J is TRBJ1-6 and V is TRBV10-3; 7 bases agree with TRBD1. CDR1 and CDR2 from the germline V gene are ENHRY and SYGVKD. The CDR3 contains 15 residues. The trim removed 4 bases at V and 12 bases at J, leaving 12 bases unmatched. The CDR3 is CAISAGQANLRPLHF. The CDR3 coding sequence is TGTGCCATCAGTGCCGGACAGGCTAACCTGAGACCCCTCCACTTT.

The CDR3 region is CASSPGSSNSPLHF. In DNA form, the CDR3 reads TGTGCCAGCTCACCGGGCAGCTCAAATTCACCCCTCCACTTT. J is TRBJ1-6 and V is TRBV18, with D hard to call. This CDR3 region has 14 residues. Trimming stripped 3 bases from V and 7 bases from J, with 10 bases between. In germline, CDR1 is KGHSH, CDR2 LQKENI.

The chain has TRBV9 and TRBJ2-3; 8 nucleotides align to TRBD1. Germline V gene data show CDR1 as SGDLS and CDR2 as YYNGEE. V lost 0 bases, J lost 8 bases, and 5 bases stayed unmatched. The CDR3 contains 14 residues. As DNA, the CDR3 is TGTGCCAGCAGCGTAGGGCAGGGGGCCGGTACGCAGTATTTT. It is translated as CASSVGQGAGTQYF.

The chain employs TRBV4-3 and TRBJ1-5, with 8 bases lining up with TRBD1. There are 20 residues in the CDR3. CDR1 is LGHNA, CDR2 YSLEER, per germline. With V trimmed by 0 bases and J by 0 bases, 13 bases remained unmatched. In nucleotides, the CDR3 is TGCGCCAGCAGCCAAGAGTGGACAGGGTGGACTGGCCATAGCAATCAGCCCCAGCATTTT. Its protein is CASSQEWTGWTGHSNQPQHF.

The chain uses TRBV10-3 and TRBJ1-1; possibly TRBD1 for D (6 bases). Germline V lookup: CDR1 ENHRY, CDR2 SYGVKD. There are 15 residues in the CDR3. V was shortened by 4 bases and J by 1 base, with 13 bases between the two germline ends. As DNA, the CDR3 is TGTGCCATCAGTGGCTCAGGGGCGGAGAACACTGAAGCTTTCTTT. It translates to CAISGSGAENTEAFF.

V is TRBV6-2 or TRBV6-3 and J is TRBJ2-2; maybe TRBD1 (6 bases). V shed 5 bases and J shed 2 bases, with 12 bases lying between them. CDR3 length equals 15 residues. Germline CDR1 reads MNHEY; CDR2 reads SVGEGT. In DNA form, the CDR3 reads TGTGCCAGCAGTGAGACACAGGGCAACACCGGGGAGCTGTTTTTT. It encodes CASSETQGNTGELFF.

The CDR3 region has the DNA TGTGCCTGGAGTGACCCTGTCAGGGGAGGGCGAGCTTTCTTT. Amino acids: CAWSDPVRGGRAFF. This sequence joins TRBV30 and TRBJ1-1, with TRBD1 as a possible D gene (6 bases). Trimming left V 1 base short and J 10 bases short, with 19 bases between. This CDR3 has 14 amino acids. Germline V CDR1 and CDR2: GTSNPN, SVGIG (reference sequence).

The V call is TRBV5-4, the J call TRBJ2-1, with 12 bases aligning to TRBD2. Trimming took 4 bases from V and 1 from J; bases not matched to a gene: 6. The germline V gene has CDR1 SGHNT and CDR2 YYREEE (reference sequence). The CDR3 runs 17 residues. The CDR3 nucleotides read TGTGCCAGCAGCCAGACTAGCGGGGGAGGGTCCTACAATGAGCAGTTCTTC. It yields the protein CASSQTSGGGSYNEQFF.

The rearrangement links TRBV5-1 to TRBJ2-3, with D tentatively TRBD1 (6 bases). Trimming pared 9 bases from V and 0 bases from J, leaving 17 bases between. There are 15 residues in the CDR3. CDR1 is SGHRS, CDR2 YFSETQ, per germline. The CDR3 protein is CATSEQGLSTDTQYF. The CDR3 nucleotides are TGCGCCACCTCCGAACAGGGCCTTAGCACAGATACGCAGTATTTT.

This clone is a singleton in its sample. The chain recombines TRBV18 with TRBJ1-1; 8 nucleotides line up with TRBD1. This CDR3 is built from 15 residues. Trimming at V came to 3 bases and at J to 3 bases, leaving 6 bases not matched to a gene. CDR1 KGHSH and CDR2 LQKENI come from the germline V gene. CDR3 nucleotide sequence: TGTGCCAGCTCACCTGGACAGGGAGGGTACACTGAAGCTTTCTTT. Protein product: CASSPGQGGYTEAFF.

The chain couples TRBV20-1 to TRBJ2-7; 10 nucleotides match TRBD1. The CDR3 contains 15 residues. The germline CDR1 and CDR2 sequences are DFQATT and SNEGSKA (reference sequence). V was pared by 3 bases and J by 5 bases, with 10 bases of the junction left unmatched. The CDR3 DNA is TGCAGTGCTAGTAGCTTGGGGACAGGGGTACACGAGCAGTACTTC. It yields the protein CSASSLGTGVHEQYF.

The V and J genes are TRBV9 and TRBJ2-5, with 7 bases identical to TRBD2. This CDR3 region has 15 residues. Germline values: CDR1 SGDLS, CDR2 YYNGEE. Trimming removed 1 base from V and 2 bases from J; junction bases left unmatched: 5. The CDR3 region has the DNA TGTGCCAGCAGCGTAAACAGCGGGGCTCAAGAGACCCAGTACTTC. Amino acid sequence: CASSVNSGAQETQYF.

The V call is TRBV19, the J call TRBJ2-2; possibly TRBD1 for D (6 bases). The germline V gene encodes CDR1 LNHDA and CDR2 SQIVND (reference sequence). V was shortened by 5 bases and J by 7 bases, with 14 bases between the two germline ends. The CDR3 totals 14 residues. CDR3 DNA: TGTGCCAGTAGTCCCACAGGGATGGTCGGGGAGCTGTTTTTT. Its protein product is CASSPTGMVGELFF.

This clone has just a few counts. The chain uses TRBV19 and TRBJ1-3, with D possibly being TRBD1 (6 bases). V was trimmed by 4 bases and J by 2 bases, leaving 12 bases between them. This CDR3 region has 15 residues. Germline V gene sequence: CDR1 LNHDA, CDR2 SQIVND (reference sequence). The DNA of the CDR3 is TGTGCCAGTAGTACCGTACAGGGAACTGGAAACACCATATATTTT. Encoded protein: CASSTVQGTGNTIYF.

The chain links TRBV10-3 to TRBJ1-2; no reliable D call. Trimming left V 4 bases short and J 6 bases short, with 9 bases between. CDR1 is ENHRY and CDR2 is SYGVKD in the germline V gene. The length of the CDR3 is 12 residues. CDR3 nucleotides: TGTGCCATCAGTGGGAACAGAGATGGCTACACCTTC. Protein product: CAISGNRDGYTF.